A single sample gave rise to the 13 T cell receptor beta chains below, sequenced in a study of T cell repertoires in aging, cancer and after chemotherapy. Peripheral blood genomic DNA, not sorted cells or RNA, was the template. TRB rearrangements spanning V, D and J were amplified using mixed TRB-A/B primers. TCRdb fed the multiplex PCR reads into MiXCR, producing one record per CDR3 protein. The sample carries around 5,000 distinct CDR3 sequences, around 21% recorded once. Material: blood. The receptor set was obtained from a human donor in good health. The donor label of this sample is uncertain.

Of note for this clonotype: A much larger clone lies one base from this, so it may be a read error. The CDR3 DNA reads as TGTGCCAGCAGTTTCCAAGGTAATGAGCAGTTCTTC. Its translation is CASSFQGNEQFF. This chain links TRBV27 with TRBJ2-1; no definite D call. CDR3 size: 12 residues. Trimming removed 3 bases from V and 7 bases from J, with 7 bases in between. Germline V lookup: CDR1 MNHEY, CDR2 SMNVEV (reference sequence).

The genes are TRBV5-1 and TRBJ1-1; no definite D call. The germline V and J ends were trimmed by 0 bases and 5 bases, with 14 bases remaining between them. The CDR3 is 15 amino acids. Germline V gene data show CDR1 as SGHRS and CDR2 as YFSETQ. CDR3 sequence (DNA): TGCGCCAGCAGCTTGGGGGAGGGATGGGGTACTGAAGCTTTCTTT. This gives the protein CASSLGEGWGTEAFF.

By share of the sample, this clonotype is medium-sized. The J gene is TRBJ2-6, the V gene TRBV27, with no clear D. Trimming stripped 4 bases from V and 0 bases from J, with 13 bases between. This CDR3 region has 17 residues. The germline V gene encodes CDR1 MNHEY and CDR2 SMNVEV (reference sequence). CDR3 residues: CASSSLGWGSGANVLTF. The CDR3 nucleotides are TGTGCCAGCAGTTCTCTGGGGTGGGGCTCTGGGGCCAACGTCCTGACTTTC.

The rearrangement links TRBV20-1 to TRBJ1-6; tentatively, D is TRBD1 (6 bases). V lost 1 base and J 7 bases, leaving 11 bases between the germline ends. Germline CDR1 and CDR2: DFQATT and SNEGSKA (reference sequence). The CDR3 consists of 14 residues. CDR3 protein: CSARAYTGNSPLHF. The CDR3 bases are TGCAGTGCTAGAGCATATACAGGGAATTCACCCCTCCACTTT.

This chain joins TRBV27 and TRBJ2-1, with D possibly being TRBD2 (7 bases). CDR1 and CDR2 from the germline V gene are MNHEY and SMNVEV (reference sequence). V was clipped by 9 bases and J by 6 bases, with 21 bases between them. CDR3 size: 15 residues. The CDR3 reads CASSPLRGHGNEQFF. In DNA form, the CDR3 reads TGTGCCAGTAGTCCACTGCGGGGGCACGGCAATGAGCAGTTCTTC.

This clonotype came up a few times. The CDR3 here is CASSQGGGEQYF. The DNA for the CDR3 is TGCGCCAGCAGCCAAGGTGGGGGCGAGCAGTACTTC. J is TRBJ2-7 and V is TRBV4-3, with D possibly being TRBD1 or TRBD2 (5 bases each). CDR3 size: 12 residues. The V end was cut by 1 base, the J end by 6 bases, with 7 bases between. Germline CDR1 reads LGHNA; CDR2 reads YSLEER.

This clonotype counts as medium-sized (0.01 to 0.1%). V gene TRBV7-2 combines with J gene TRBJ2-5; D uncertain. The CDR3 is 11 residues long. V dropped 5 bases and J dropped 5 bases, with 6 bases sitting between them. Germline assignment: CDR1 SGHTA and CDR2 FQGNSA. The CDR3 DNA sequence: TGTGCCAGCAGCATCGCGGAGACCCAGTACTTC. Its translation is CASSIAETQYF.

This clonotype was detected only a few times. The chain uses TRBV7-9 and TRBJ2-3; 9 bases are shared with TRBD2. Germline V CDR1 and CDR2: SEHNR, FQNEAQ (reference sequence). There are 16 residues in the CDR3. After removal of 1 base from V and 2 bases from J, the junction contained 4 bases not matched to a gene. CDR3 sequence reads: CASSLVLAGITDTQYF. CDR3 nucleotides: TGTGCCAGCAGCTTAGTCCTAGCGGGGATCACAGATACGCAGTATTTT.

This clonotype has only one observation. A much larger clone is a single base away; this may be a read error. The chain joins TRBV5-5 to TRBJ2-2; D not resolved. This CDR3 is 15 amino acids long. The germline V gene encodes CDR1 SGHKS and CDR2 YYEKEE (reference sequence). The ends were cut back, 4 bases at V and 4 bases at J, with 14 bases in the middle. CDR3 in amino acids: CASSRRLGSTGELFF. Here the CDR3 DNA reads TGTGCCAGCAGCAGGCGGTTGGGATCCACCGGGGAGCTGTTTTTT.

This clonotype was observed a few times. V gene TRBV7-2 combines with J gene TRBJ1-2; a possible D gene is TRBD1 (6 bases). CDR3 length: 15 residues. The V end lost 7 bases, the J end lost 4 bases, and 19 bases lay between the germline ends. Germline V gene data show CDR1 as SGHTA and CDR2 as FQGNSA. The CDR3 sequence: CASTMGPGAAYGYTF. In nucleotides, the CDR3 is TGTGCCAGCACTATGGGGCCAGGGGCGGCCTATGGCTACACCTTC. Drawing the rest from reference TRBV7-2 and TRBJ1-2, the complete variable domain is GAGVSQSPSNKVTEKGKDVELRCDPISGHTALYWYRQSLGQGLEFLIYFQGNSAPDKSGLPSDRFSAERTGGSVSTLTIQRTQQEDSAVYLCASTMGPGAAYGYTFGSGTRLTVV.

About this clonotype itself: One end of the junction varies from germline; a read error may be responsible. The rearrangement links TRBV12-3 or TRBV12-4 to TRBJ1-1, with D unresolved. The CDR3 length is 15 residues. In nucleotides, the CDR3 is TGTGCCAGCTCCGATCTCACTTTTGCGAACACTGCAGCTTTCTTT. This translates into CASSDLTFANTAAFF.

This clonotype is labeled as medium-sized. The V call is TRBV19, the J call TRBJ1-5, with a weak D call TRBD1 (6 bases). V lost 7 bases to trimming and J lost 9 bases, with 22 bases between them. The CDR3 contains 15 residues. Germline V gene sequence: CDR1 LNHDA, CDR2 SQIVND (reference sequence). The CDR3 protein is CASTALGGVRPPQHF. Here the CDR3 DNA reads TGTGCCAGTACCGCCCTCGGGGGCGTACGACCGCCCCAGCATTTT.

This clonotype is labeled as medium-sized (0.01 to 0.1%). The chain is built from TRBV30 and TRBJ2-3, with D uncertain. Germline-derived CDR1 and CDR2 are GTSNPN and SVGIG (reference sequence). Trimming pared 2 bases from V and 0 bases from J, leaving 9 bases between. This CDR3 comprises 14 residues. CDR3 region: CAWSSLGSTDTQYF. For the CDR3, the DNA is TGTGCCTGGAGTAGTCTGGGAAGCACAGATACGCAGTATTTT.